These 9 T cell receptor beta chains share one sample of origin, sequenced in a study of shared clonotypes between healthy human individuals. Here immunoSEQ multiplex PCR was the method, and the copy in TCRdb shows in-frame clones only, minus some. This table holds over 850,000 clones, roughly 74% found once. Sequencing was done on a sample of memory CD4+ T cells from PBMCs. The subset is: CD45RA-negative fraction. The receptors come from a man aged 18 to 30 in good health. Some clones in this sample may be carry-over from other donors' samples.

The J gene is TRBJ1-3, the V gene TRBV6-5, with D hard to call. This CDR3 contains 15 residues. V lost 4 bases and J 0 bases, leaving 10 bases between the germline ends. Germline V gene lookup returns CDR1 MNHEY and CDR2 SVGAGI. The CDR3 sequence is CASSFDFLSGNTIYF. CDR3 coding DNA: TGTGCCAGCAGTTTCGACTTTCTCTCTGGAAACACCATATATTTT.

The chain uses TRBV7-8 and TRBJ2-7, with 10 bases fitting TRBD1. Germline CDR1 reads SGHVS; CDR2 reads FQNEAQ. This CDR3 is built from 14 residues. The ends lost 5 bases at V and 7 bases at J; junction bases unmatched: 8. In nucleotides, the CDR3 is TGTGCCAGCAGCGCAGACAGGGGGCGGGGGGAGCAGTACTTC. This translates into CASSADRGRGEQYF.

The chain has TRBV30 and TRBJ2-2; perhaps TRBD2 as D (6 bases). Trimming took 5 bases from V and 7 from J, leaving 11 bases between them. Germline V lookup: CDR1 GTSNPN, CDR2 SVGIG (reference sequence). There are 12 residues in the CDR3. The CDR3 region has the DNA TGTGCCTGGGGGCAGCGGGTCGGGGAGCTGTTTTTT. This encodes CAWGQRVGELFF.

V and J are TRBV7-8 and TRBJ1-5; D may be TRBD1 (5 bases). This CDR3 has 17 residues. Trimming cost V 0 bases and J 2 bases, with 14 bases left between them. The V gene's germline CDR1 is SGHVS and CDR2 FQNEAQ. The CDR3 here is CASSLAGAGRGNQPQHF. The DNA for the CDR3 is TGTGCCAGCAGCTTAGCCGGTGCAGGGCGCGGCAATCAGCCCCAGCATTTT. The full variable domain, with the rest looked up from reference TRBV7-8 and TRBJ1-5, is GAGVSQSPRYKVAKRGQDVALRCDPISGHVSLFWYQQALGQGPEFLTYFQNEAQLDKSGLPSDRFFAERPEGSVSTLKIQRTQQEDSAVYLCASSLAGAGRGNQPQHFGDGTRLSIL.

The rearrangement uses TRBV11-2 and TRBJ1-1, with TRBD1 matching over 8 bases. The V gene's germline CDR1 is SGHAT and CDR2 FQNNGV. The CDR3 sequence is 15 residues long. V lost 3 bases, J lost 4 bases, and 7 bases stayed unmatched. CDR3 bases: TGTGCCAGCAGCTTGCGGGACAGGCCGGTCACTGAAGCTTTCTTT. This translates into CASSLRDRPVTEAFF.

The V gene is TRBV28, the J gene TRBJ2-7; D not certain. The V end lost 1 base, the J end lost 1 base, and 17 bases lay between the germline ends. The CDR3 spans 17 residues. Germline V CDR1 and CDR2: MDHEN, SYDVKM. The DNA of the CDR3 is TGTGCCAGCAGTTTATTAGGAACCTGGGCGACTTCCTACGAGCAGTACTTC. It yields the protein CASSLLGTWATSYEQYF.

The chain couples TRBV27 to TRBJ1-5; unclear D gene. Trimming shortened V by 1 base and J by 11 bases, and 18 bases separated the two germline ends. The germline V gene has CDR1 MNHEY and CDR2 SMNVEV (reference sequence). This CDR3 has 15 residues. The CDR3 here is CASSLYSAEPRAQHF. In DNA form, the CDR3 reads TGTGCCAGCAGTTTATACTCCGCTGAACCTAGGGCCCAGCATTTT.

The chain links TRBV15 to TRBJ2-2, with D perhaps matching TRBD1 (6 bases). V was clipped by 0 bases and J by 5 bases, with 10 bases between them. Looked up from germline, CDR1 is LNHNV and CDR2 is YYDKDF (reference sequence). CDR3 length: 15 amino acids. CDR3 protein: CATSRDTGRTGELFF. Here the CDR3 DNA reads TGTGCCACCAGCAGAGACACAGGGCGGACCGGGGAGCTGTTTTTT. The variable domain in full, completed from reference TRBV15 and TRBJ2-2, reads DAMVIQNPRYQVTQFGKPVTLSCSQTLNHNVMYWYQQKSSQAPKLLFHYYDKDFNNEADTPDNFQSRRPNTSFCFLDIRSPGLGDTAMYLCATSRDTGRTGELFFGEGSRLTVL.

V and J are TRBV29-1 and TRBJ2-7; TRBD2 matches 7 bases. Per the germline V gene, CDR1 is SQVTM and CDR2 is ANQGSEA. There are 12 residues in the CDR3. V shed 2 bases, J shed 5 bases, and the junction held 3 bases outside the gene matches. The CDR3 nucleotides read TGCAGCGTTGAAAGCGGGACGGACGAGCAGTACTTC. Encoded protein: CSVESGTDEQYF.